Listed here are 9 T cell receptor beta chains from one sample, sequenced in a study of T cell changes during pregnancy in multiple sclerosis. Sequenced by immunoSEQ multiplex PCR; TCRdb stores in-frame clones only, minus some. The sample shows roughly 89,000 clones, around 92% of them seen only once. Material: peripheral blood, obtained in the third trimester of pregnancy. These receptor sequences come from a female donor with multiple sclerosis, enrolled in a pregnancy study.

CDR3 sequence (DNA): TGTGCCAGCACTGCCCAGGGGGGAAATGAGCAGTTCTTC. This translates into CASTAQGGNEQFF. The gene calls are TRBV6-5 and TRBJ2-1; weak D call: TRBD1 (7 bases). V was clipped by 7 bases and J by 7 bases, with 14 bases between them. Germline CDR1 and CDR2: MNHEY and SVGAGI. CDR3 length: 13 residues.

V is TRBV7-9 and J is TRBJ1-2; D perhaps matches TRBD1 (5 bases). The CDR3 is 16 amino acids. V shed 5 bases and J shed 4 bases, with 20 bases lying between them. Germline-derived CDR1 and CDR2 are SEHNR and FQNEAQ (reference sequence). CDR3 DNA: TGTGCCAGCAGCCCTCCGACACGGGGGATGGGCTATGGCTACACCTTC. Translating it yields CASSPPTRGMGYGYTF. Supplemented by reference TRBV7-9 and TRBJ1-2, the full variable domain reads DTGVSQNPRHKITKRGQNVTFRCDPISEHNRLYWYRQTLGQGPEFLTYFQNEAQLEKSRLLSDRFSAERPKGSFSTLEIQRTEQGDSAMYLCASSPPTRGMGYGYTFGSGTRLTVV.

This chain uses TRBV28 with TRBJ2-7, with 9 nucleotides matching TRBD2. J lost 3 bases, V lost 8 bases, and 11 bases had no gene match. CDR1 and CDR2 from the germline V gene are MDHEN and SYDVKM. The CDR3 extends over 15 amino acids. The CDR3 sequence: CASATAGGQIYEQYF. CDR3 nucleotides: TGTGCCAGCGCAACAGCGGGGGGACAAATCTACGAGCAGTACTTC.

The chain joins TRBV11-3 to TRBJ2-7, with 9 bases fitting TRBD1. The germline V gene encodes CDR1 SGHNT and CDR2 YENEEA. This CDR3 spans 13 amino acids. V lost 7 bases and J lost 3; bases outside the gene matches: 4. CDR3 amino acids: CASKGQGSYEQYF. Written as DNA, the CDR3 is TGTGCCAGCAAAGGACAGGGGAGCTACGAGCAGTACTTC.

Only a few counts were recorded for this clone. The gene calls are TRBV6-6 and TRBJ2-1; D is uncertain. The germline V gene has CDR1 MNHNY and CDR2 SVGAGI (reference sequence). There are 14 residues in the CDR3. The ends were cut back, 0 bases at V and 4 bases at J, with 7 bases in the middle. This chain's CDR3 is CASSYSRVYNEQFF. The DNA for the CDR3 is TGTGCCAGCAGTTACTCGAGAGTTTACAATGAGCAGTTCTTC.

Written as DNA, the CDR3 is TGTGCCAGCAGGAGGACTAGCGGATCCTACGAGCAGTACTTC. This codes for CASRRTSGSYEQYF. The chain is built from TRBV19 and TRBJ2-7, with TRBD2 identical over 10 bases. The CDR3 length is 14 residues. In germline, CDR1 is LNHDA, CDR2 SQIVND (reference sequence). V lost 9 bases and J lost 1; bases outside the gene matches: 6.

The V call is TRBV5-1, the J call TRBJ1-2; no clear D gene. In germline, CDR1 is SGHRS, CDR2 YFSETQ. V was shortened by 1 base and J by 4 bases, with 14 bases between the two germline ends. CDR3 length: 15 residues. The CDR3 region is CASSLSTTVSYGYTF. In DNA form, the CDR3 reads TGCGCCAGCAGCTTGAGCACTACGGTTAGCTATGGCTACACCTTC. Filled out from reference TRBV5-1 and TRBJ1-2, the complete variable domain reads KAGVTQTPRYLIKTRGQQVTLSCSPISGHRSVSWYQQTPGQGLQFLFEYFSETQRNKGNFPGRFSGRQFSNSRSEMNVSTLELGDSALYLCASSLSTTVSYGYTFGSGTRLTVV.

The chain joins TRBV4-3 to TRBJ2-5; 10 nucleotides agree with TRBD2. Looked up from germline, CDR1 is LGHNA and CDR2 is YSLEER. The junction had 2 bases not matched to a gene; V was cut back by 0 bases and J by 4 bases. This CDR3 has 15 amino acids. The CDR3, as DNA: TGCGCCAGCAGCCAAGATCCTAGCGGGGGAGAGACCCAGTACTTC. This encodes CASSQDPSGGETQYF.

The chain is built from TRBV28 and TRBJ2-7, with 7 nucleotides matching TRBD1. This CDR3 is 12 amino acids long. V was pared by 6 bases and J by 12 bases, with 11 bases of the junction left unmatched. Germline V gene lookup returns CDR1 MDHEN and CDR2 SYDVKM. CDR3 DNA: TGTGCCAGCAGCCTCCCAGGGGGACAGTTGTACTTC. This gives the protein CASSLPGGQLYF.